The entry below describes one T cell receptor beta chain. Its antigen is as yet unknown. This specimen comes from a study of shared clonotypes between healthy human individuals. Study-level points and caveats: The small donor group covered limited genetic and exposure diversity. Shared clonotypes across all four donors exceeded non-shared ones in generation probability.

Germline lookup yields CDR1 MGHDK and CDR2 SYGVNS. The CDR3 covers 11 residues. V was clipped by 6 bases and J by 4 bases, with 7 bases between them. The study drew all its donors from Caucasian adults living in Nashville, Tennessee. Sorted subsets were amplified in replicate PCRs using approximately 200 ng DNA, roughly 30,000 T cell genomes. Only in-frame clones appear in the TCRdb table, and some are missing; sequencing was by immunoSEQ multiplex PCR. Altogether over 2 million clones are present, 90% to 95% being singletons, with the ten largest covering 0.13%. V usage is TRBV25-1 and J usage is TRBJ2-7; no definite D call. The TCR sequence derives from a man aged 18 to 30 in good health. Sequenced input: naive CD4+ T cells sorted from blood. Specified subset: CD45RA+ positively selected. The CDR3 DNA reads TGTGCCAGCAGCTTCAGATACGAGCAGTACTTC. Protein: CASSFRYEQYF.